This paragraph covers one TCR beta chain sequence. Its antigen is unidentified. MiXCR, run by TCRdb on the 5' RACE reads, gives a single entry per CDR3 protein. The sample shows 130,000 or so distinct CDR3 sequences, approximately 14% of them seen only once. These data belong to a study of T cells after yellow fever vaccination. Study summary: Low-cell-number fractions underwent preparation using SMART-Seq v4 Ultra Low Input.

Study observations and caveats: A large majority of primary-vaccination clones showed up again after the booster (about 97% CD4, almost 90% CD8). Contamination of FACS-sorted repertoires by abundant clonotypes from the bulk population could occur. A secondary response was less intense yet reached its peak sooner, at day 5 versus 15.

Germline lookup yields CDR1 SGHDN and CDR2 FVKESK. The CDR3 covers 16 residues. Trimming removed 3 bases from V and 4 bases from J; junction bases left unmatched: 3. The TCR was taken from a man aged 18 to 29 who received the YFV17D yellow fever vaccine. The genes are TRBV14 and TRBJ2-1; TRBD2 agrees at 13 bases. Sequenced material: CD8+ T cells sorted from PBMCs, taken 5 days after the yellow fever booster vaccination. The CDR3 loop is CASSHRGLAGYNEQFF. The DNA of the CDR3 is TGTGCCAGCAGCCACCGGGGACTAGCGGGATACAATGAGCAGTTCTTC.